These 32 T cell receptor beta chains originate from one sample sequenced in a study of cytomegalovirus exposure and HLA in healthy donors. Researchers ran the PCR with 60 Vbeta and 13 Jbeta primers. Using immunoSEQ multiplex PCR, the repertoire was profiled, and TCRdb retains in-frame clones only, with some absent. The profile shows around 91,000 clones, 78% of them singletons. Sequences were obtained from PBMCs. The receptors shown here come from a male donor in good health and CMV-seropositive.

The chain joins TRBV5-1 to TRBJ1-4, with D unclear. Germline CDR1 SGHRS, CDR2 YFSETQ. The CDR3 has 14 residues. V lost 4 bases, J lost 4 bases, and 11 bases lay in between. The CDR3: CASSLGRDNEKLFF. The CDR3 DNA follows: TGCGCCAGCAGCCTAGGACGGGATAATGAAAAACTGTTTTTT.

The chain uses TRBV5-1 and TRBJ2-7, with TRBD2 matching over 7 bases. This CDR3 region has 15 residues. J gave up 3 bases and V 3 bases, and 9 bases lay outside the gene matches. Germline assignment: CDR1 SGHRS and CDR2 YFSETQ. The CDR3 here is CASSSMGSGFYEQYF. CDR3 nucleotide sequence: TGCGCCAGCAGCTCCATGGGTAGCGGGTTCTACGAGCAGTACTTC.

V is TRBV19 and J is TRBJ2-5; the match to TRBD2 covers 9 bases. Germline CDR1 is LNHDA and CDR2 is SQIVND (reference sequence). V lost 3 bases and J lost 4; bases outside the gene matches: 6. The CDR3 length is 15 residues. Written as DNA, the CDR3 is TGTGCCAGTAGTATCGGGGCTAGCGGGACAGAGACCCAGTACTTC. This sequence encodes CASSIGASGTETQYF.

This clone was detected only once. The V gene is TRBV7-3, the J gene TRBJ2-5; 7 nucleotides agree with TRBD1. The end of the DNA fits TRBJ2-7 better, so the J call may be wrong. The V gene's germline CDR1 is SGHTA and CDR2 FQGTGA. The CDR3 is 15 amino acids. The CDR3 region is CASSLSGGSSYEQYF. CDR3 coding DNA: TGTGCCAGCAGCTTATCAGGGGGAAGCTCCTACGAGCAGTACTTC.

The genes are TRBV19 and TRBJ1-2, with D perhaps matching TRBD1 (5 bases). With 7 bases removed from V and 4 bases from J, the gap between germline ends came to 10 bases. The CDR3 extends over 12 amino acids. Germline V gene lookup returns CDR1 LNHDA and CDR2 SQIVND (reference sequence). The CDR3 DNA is TGTGCCAGTAACCAGGGAGGCTATGGCTACACCTTC. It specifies CASNQGGYGYTF.

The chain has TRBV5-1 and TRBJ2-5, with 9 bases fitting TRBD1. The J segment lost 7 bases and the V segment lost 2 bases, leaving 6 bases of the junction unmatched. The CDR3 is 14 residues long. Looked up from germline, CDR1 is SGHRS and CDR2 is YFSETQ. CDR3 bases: TGCGCCAGCAGCTTCAGACAGGGGGTGTCGACCCAGTACTTC. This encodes CASSFRQGVSTQYF.

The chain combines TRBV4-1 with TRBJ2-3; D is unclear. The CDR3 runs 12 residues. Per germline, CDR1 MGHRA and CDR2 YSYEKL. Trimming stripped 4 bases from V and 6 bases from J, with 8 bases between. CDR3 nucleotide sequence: TGCGCCAGCAGCCGACCGCGGGATACGCAGTATTTT. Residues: CASSRPRDTQYF.

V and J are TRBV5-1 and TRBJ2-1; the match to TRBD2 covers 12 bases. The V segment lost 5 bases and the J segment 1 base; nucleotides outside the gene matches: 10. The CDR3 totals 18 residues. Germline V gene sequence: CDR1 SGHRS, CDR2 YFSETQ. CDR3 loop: CASSWGASGRASYNEQFF. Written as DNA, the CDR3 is TGCGCCAGCAGTTGGGGGGCTAGCGGGAGGGCGTCCTACAATGAGCAGTTCTTC.

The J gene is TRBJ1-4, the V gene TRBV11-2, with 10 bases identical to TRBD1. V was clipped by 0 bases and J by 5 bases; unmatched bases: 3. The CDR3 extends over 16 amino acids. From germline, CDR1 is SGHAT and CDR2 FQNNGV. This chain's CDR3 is CASSLDGDRGNEKLFF. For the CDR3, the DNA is TGTGCCAGCAGCTTAGACGGGGACAGGGGAAATGAAAAACTGTTTTTT.

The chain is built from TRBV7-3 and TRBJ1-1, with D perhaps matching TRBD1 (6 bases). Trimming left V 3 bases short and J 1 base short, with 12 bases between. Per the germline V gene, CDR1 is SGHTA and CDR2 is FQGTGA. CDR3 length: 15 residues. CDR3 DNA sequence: TGTGCCAGCAGCTTCCTTGGGGGGGCGAACACTGAAGCTTTCTTT. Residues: CASSFLGGANTEAFF.

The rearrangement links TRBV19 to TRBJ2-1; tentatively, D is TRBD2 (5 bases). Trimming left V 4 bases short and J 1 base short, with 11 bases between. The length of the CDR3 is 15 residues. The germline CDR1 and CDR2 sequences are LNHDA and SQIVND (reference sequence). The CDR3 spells CASSNLGSSYNEQFF. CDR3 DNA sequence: TGTGCCAGTAGTAATCTAGGGAGTTCCTACAATGAGCAGTTCTTC.

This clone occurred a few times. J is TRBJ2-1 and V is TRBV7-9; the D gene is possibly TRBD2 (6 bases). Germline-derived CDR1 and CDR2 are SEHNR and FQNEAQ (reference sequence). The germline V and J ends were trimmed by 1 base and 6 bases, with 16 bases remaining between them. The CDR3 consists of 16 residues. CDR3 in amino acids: CASSLVSGTVLNEQFF. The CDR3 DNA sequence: TGTGCCAGCAGCTTAGTGTCCGGGACTGTGCTCAATGAGCAGTTCTTC.

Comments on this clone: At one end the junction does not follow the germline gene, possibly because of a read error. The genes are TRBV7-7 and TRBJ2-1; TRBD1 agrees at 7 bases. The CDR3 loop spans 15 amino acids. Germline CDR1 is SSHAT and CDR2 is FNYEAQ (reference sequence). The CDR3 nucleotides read TGTGCTAGCAGCTCACGGGACAGCAAAAAAAGGATCCAGTTCTTC. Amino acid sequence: CASSSRDSKKRIQFF.

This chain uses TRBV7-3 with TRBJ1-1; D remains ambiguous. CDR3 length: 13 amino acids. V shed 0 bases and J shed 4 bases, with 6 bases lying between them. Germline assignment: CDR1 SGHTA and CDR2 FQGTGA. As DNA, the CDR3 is TGTGCCAGCAGCTTAACGCGGAGCACTGAAGCTTTCTTT. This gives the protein CASSLTRSTEAFF.

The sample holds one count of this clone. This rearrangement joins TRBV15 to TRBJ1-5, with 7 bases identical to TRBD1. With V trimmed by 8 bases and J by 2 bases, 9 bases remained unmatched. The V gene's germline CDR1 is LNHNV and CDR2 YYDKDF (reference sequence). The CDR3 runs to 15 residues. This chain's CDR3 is CATSRYDRGNQPQHF. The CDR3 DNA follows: TGTGCCACCTCCCGATATGACAGGGGCAATCAGCCCCAGCATTTT.

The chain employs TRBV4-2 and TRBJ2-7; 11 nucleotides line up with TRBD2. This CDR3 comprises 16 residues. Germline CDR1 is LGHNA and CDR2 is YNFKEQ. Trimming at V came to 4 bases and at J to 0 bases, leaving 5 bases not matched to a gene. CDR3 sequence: CASSRGLAGLSYEQYF. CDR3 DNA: TGTGCCAGCAGCCGAGGACTAGCGGGTCTCTCCTACGAGCAGTACTTC.

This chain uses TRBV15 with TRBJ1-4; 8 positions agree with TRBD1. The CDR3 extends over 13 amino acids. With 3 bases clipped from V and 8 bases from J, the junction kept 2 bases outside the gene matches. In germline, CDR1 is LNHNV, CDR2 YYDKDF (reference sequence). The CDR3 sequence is CATSSHRGEKLFF. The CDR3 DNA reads TGTGCCACCAGCAGTCACAGGGGGGAAAAACTGTTTTTT.

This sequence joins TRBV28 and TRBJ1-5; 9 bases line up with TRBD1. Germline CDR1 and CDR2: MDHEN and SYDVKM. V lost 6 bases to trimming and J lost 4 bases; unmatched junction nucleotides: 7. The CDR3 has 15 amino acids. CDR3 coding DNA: TGTGCCAGCAGCCCTGGGACAGGGAAAAATCAGCCCCAGCATTTT. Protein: CASSPGTGKNQPQHF.

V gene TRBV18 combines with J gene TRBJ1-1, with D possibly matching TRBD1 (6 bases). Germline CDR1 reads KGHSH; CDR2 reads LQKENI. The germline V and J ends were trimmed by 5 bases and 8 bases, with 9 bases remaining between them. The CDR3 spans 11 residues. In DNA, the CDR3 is TGTGCCAGCTCAACAGGGACGGAAGCTTTCTTT. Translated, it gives CASSTGTEAFF.

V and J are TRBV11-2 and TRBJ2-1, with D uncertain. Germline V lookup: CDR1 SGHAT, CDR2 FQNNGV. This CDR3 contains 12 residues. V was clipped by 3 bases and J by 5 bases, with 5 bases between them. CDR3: CASSFGDNEQFF. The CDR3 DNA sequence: TGTGCCAGCAGCTTCGGAGACAATGAGCAGTTCTTC. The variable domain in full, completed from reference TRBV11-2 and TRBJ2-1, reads EAGVAQSPRYKIIEKRQSVAFWCNPISGHATLYWYQQILGQGPKLLIQFQNNGVVDDSQLPKDRFSAERLKGVDSTLKIQPAKLEDSAVYLCASSFGDNEQFFGPGTRLTVL.

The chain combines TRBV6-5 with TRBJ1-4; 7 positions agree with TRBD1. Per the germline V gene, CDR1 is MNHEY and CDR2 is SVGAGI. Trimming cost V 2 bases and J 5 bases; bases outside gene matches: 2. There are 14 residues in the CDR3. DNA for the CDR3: TGTGCCAGCAGTTACGACAGGGTCAATGAAAAACTGTTTTTT. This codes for CASSYDRVNEKLFF.

CDR3 DNA: TGTGCCAGCAGCTTGGGGCCCACTAGCACAGATACGCAGTATTTT. It codes for CASSLGPTSTDTQYF. This chain joins TRBV7-6 and TRBJ2-3; D perhaps matches TRBD1 (5 bases). Trimming took 3 bases from V and 0 from J, leaving 10 bases between them. Germline lookup yields CDR1 SGHVS and CDR2 FNYEAQ. The CDR3 spans 15 residues.

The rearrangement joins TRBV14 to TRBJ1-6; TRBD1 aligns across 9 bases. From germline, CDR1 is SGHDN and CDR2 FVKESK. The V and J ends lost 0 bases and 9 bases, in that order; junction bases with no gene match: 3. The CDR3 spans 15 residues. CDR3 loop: CASSQDMTGGSPLHF. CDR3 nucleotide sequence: TGTGCCAGCAGCCAAGATATGACAGGGGGTTCACCCCTCCACTTT.

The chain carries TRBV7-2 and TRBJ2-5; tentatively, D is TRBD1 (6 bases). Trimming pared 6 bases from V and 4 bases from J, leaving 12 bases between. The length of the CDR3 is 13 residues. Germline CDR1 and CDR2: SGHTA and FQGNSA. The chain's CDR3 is CASSLDRGETQYF. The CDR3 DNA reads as TGTGCCAGCAGTTTGGACAGAGGAGAGACCCAGTACTTC.

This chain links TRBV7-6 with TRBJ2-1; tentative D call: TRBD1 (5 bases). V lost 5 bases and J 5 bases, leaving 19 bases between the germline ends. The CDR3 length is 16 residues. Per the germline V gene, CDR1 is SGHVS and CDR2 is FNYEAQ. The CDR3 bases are TGTGCCAGCAGCGGGGTGAGTGGGGCGGCAAACAATGAGCAGTTCTTC. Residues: CASSGVSGAANNEQFF. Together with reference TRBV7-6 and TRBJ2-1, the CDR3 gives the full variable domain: GAGVSQSPRYKVTKRGQDVALRCDPISGHVSLYWYRQALGQGPEFLTYFNYEAQQDKSGLPNDRFSAERPEGSISTLTIQRTEQRDSAMYRCASSGVSGAANNEQFFGPGTRLTVL.

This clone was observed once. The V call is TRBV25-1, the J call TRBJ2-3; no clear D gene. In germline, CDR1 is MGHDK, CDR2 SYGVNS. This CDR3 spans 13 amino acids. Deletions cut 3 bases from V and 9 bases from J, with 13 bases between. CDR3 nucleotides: TGTGCCAGCAGTGAGCTAAAGAGGTCCACGCAGTATTTT. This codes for CASSELKRSTQYF.

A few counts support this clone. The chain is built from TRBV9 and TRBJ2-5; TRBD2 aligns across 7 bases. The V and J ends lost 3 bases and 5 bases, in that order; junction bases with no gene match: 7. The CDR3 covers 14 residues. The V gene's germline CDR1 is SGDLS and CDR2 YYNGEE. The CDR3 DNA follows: TGTGCCAGCAGCGCTAGCGGTGGAGGGGAGACCCAGTACTTC. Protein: CASSASGGGETQYF. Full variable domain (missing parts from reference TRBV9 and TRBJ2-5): DSGVTQTPKHLITATGQRVTLRCSPRSGDLSVYWYQQSLDQGLQFLIQYYNGEERAKGNILERFSAQQFPDLHSELNLSSLELGDSALYFCASSASGGGETQYFGPGTRLLVL.

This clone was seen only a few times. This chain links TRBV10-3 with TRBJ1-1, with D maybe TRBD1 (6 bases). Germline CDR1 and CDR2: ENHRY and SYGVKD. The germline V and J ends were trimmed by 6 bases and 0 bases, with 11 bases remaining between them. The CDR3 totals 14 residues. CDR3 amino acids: CAIRQGFMNTEAFF. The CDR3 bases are TGTGCCATCAGACAGGGATTTATGAACACTGAAGCTTTCTTT.

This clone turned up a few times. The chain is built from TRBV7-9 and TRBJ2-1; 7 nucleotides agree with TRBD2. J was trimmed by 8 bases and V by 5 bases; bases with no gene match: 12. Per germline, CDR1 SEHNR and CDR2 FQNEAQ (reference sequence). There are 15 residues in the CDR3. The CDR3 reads CASSQLAPPFDEQFF. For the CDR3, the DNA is TGTGCCAGCAGCCAACTAGCGCCGCCTTTCGATGAGCAGTTCTTC.

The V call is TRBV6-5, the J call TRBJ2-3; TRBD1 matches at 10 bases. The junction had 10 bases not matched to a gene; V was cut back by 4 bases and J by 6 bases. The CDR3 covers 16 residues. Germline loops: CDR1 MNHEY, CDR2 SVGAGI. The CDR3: CASSWGQGPRGDTQYF. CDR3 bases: TGTGCCAGCAGTTGGGGACAGGGGCCCCGCGGCGATACGCAGTATTTT.

CDR3 DNA sequence: TGTGCCAGCAGTCGTGGCAGGGGGTACGAGCAGTACTTC. Its protein is CASSRGRGYEQYF. This sequence joins TRBV6-4 and TRBJ2-7, with 7 bases fitting TRBD1. There are 13 residues in the CDR3. Looked up from germline, CDR1 is MRHNA and CDR2 is SNTAGT. Trimming cost V 5 bases and J 4 bases; bases outside gene matches: 5.

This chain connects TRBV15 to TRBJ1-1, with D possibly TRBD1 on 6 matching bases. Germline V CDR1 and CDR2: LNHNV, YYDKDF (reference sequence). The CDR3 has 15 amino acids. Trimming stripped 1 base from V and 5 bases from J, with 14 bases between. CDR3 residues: CATSRGGGGRTEAFF. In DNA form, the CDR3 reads TGTGCCACCAGCAGAGGCGGGGGGGGGCGGACTGAAGCTTTCTTT. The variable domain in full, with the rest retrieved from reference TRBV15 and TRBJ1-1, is DAMVIQNPRYQVTQFGKPVTLSCSQTLNHNVMYWYQQKSSQAPKLLFHYYDKDFNNEADTPDNFQSRRPNTSFCFLDIRSPGLGDTAMYLCATSRGGGGRTEAFFGQGTRLTVV.